The clone carrying this TCR beta chain came up a few times. What it recognizes is unknown. This specimen belongs to a study of beta chain features in type 1 diabetes. Study outcomes and limitations: Among patients with Type 1 diabetes, TCRB CDR3s were moderately but significantly shorter in every one of the four CD4+ subsets.

Markers CD45RO/CCR7/CD25/CD127/CD95/CD27 served to sort CD4+ naive, central memory, regulatory and stem cell-like memory cells. This CDR3 contains 17 residues. Trimming pared 1 base from V and 0 bases from J, leaving 10 bases between. Germline V lookup: CDR1 MGHDK, CDR2 SYGVNS. Of the isolated RNA, all was reverse transcribed, and so the sequenced material was expressed TCRB transcripts. Clones were read by immunoSEQ multiplex PCR, and TCRdb kept only the in-frame ones, dropping some. The data hold 600,000 to 700,000 clones, with roughly an eighth observed a single time. V is TRBV25-1 and J is TRBJ1-6; D unclear. Sequencing was performed on naive CD4+ T cells from blood. This receptor was taken from a man aged 25 to 40 with type 1 diabetes. CDR3 region: CASSEWAEFSYNSPLHF. CDR3 in DNA: TGTGCCAGCAGTGAATGGGCGGAGTTCTCCTATAATTCACCCCTCCACTTT.